This TCR beta chain comes out of a study of blood T cells in healthy people across ages (dated by TCRdb to the mid-2010s). About the full investigation: In model experiments, template switching captured about one uniquely barcoded TCR beta cDNA molecule for every two T cells. The donors were split into four age groups: young (average about 16 years), middle-aged (over 35), aged (62) and long-lived (approximately 80). The study measured age-related changes in TCR beta repertoire diversity using deep sequencing normalized with unique cDNA molecular identifiers. To avoid experimental bias, donors of different ages were spread randomly across the sequencing lanes. Using the same blood draw, the study looked at two additional independent replicas of 1 million unique cDNA reads for two donors, one aged 18 to 30 and the other aged 80 or older.

About this clonotype: The specificity of this receptor is unknown. The sample holds no much larger clone one base away, and base qualities are not on file.

The donors were a few dozen Caucasian individuals from Russia, aged roughly 6 to 90 years, who were systemically healthy. Each donor gave around 9.8 milliliters of peripheral blood, collected into EDTA-treated Vacutainer tubes. Ficoll-Paque density-gradient centrifugation was used to isolate PBMCs, with at least 6.5 million per sample. Total RNA was extracted from PBMCs with Trizol reagent, with at least 6 micrograms obtained per sample. Naive CD45RAhigh/CD27high T cell percentages were measured by flow cytometry on a PBMC aliquot from every donor. Libraries were made using 5' RACE. Sequenced using an Illumina HiSeq 2500. A second PCR of roughly 7 to 12 cycles was run with a J-beta primer mix and a sample-barcoded 5' primer. A template-switch 5' adaptor carrying 12 random nucleotides introduced a unique molecular identifier onto each TCR beta cDNA molecule. Each sample yielded at least 3 million CDR3-containing paired-end reads. First-strand cDNA synthesis was performed from all RNA using the Mint cDNA synthesis kit, with priming by a TRBC-specific oligonucleotide. After uracil-DNA glycosylase treatment, a first 18-cycle PCR used universal primers M1SS and BC2_uni_R on all cDNA. The source study handled its data this way. For normalization, 1 million high-quality reads, each with a distinct molecular identifier, were randomly selected from each sample. Instead of being binned into consensus sequences, reads with shared molecular identifiers were discarded. CDR3 identification, clonotype clustering and error correction used MiTCR with a Q25 quality threshold and the strictest error-elimination algorithm. A nonparametric unseen species model with Euler transformation was used to estimate lower-bound total TCR beta diversity. The raw public reads went through TCRdb reprocessing: fastp at Q25, MiXCR clone calling, in-frame beta chains kept. A single entry per CDR3 protein holds the most common genes and DNA from its merged rows. The V and J calls and clone size come from TCRdb's table, not from the authors' own analysis. A total of around 780,000 distinct CDR3 sequences appear in this sample, just over 55% of them only once. Around 24% of the sample goes to the ten largest clones.

Study-wide conclusions, independent of this receptor: Since profiling was done on bulk unsorted PBMCs, naive and antigen-experienced compartments could not be conclusively compared. Donor CMV infection status was unknown, potentially confounding age-related changes in expanded clonotypes. Observed TCR beta diversity per million T cells fell roughly linearly with age, and a significant reduction was already apparent by age approximately 40. The long-lived group showed more naive CD4+ T cells, fewer expanded clones and increased TCR diversity than the aged group, suggesting age selection. There was a strong correlation between observed TCR beta diversity and the percentage of naive T cells measured by flow cytometry. Estimates of total diversity based on one million sequenced T cells were considered lower bounds and underestimates.

The germline V gene encodes CDR1 MNHEY and CDR2 SVGEGT. There are 18 amino acids in the CDR3, from cysteine to phenylalanine inclusive. The sequence is cut down to CDR3 DNA, 54 bases in frame from base 1. Trimming removed 0 bases from V and 0 bases from J, leaving 15 bases between the germline ends. The sequencing sample was made of blood. The V gene is TRBV6-2 or TRBV6-3 and the J gene is TRBJ2-1; the D gene is possibly TRBD1 or TRBD2, with 7 bases matching each. The origin of this receptor is a man aged 40-55 years in good health. The bases read TGTGCCAGCAGTTACTCGAGGGAGGGGGCGAGCTCCTACAATGAGCAGTTCTTC. Its coded protein is CASSYSREGASSYNEQFF.